This entry concerns a single TCR beta chain. Sequenced by immunoSEQ multiplex PCR; TCRdb stores in-frame clones only, minus some. The repertoire holds hundreds of thousands of clones, with around 81% as singletons. The entry originates in a study of shared clonotypes between healthy human individuals. The ends lost 0 bases at V and 4 bases at J; junction bases unmatched: 4. Germline V gene data show CDR1 as SGHDT and CDR2 as YYEEEE. This CDR3 contains 15 residues. Specimen: PBMCs. This TCR was recovered from a woman in her thirties or forties in good health. Some clones in this sample may be carry-over from other donors' samples. The rearrangement uses TRBV5-6 and TRBJ2-1; 7 positions match TRBD1. The CDR3 loop reads CASSLVGDSYNEQFF. The CDR3 DNA reads as TGTGCCAGCAGCTTGGTAGGGGACAGTTACAATGAGCAGTTCTTC.